These 21 T cell receptor beta chains originate from one sample sequenced in a study of neurological immune-mediated disorders. TCRdb re-called the 5' RACE reads with MiXCR, one entry per CDR3 protein. The table includes over 35,000 distinct CDR3 sequences, about 2.3% detected once. Sequencing used PBMCs. The origin of the receptors is a man aged 25 to 40 with multiple sclerosis.

This clonotype was seen ten or more times. The genes are TRBV11-2 and TRBJ2-3; D may be TRBD2 (6 bases). Germline CDR1 and CDR2: SGHAT and FQNNGV. The CDR3 runs 12 residues. Trimming removed 5 bases from V and 6 bases from J, with 9 bases in between. CDR3 loop: CASSGTSDTQYF. The CDR3 nucleotides are TGTGCCAGCAGCGGAACTAGCGATACGCAGTATTTT.

This clonotype was detected many times. This chain links TRBV2 with TRBJ1-2; a possible D gene is TRBD1 (6 bases). The CDR3 runs to 16 residues. Per germline, CDR1 SNHLY and CDR2 FYNNEI. Trimming took off 10 bases at V and 0 bases at J, with 21 bases between the two ends. The CDR3 spells CAISGAIAGPNYGYTF. CDR3 nucleotides: TGTGCCATCTCGGGGGCCATCGCAGGGCCTAACTATGGCTACACCTTC.

This clonotype has a count of ten or more. The chain uses TRBV5-1 and TRBJ1-1; D call uncertain. The CDR3 is 18 amino acids. The V end lost 2 bases, the J end lost 3 bases, and 23 bases lay between the germline ends. The germline CDR1 and CDR2 sequences are SGHRS and YFSETQ. Here the CDR3 reads CASSLFIGTVGRDTEAFF. The CDR3, as DNA: TGCGCCAGCAGCTTATTTATTGGAACGGTTGGTCGAGACACTGAAGCTTTCTTT. Full variable domain (missing parts from reference TRBV5-1 and TRBJ1-1): KAGVTQTPRYLIKTRGQQVTLSCSPISGHRSVSWYQQTPGQGLQFLFEYFSETQRNKGNFPGRFSGRQFSNSRSEMNVSTLELGDSALYLCASSLFIGTVGRDTEAFFGQGTRLTVV.

This clonotype was detected many times. This chain uses TRBV20-1 with TRBJ1-2, with 8 bases aligning to TRBD1. Germline V gene sequence: CDR1 DFQATT, CDR2 SNEGSKA (reference sequence). The CDR3 is 13 residues long. CDR3 in amino acids: CSLDRTGWDGYTF. The CDR3 DNA reads as TGCAGCTTAGACCGGACAGGGTGGGATGGCTACACCTTC.

This clonotype was seen ten or more times. This chain connects TRBV20-1 to TRBJ2-7; D call uncertain. The CDR3 runs to 13 residues. CDR1 and CDR2 (germline): DFQATT, SNEGSKA (reference sequence). V lost 0 bases to trimming and J lost 5 bases, with 11 bases between them. The CDR3 loop reads CSARDSGLHEQYF. In DNA, the CDR3 is TGCAGTGCTAGAGATTCGGGTTTACACGAGCAGTACTTC.

This clonotype was counted many times. The rearrangement uses TRBV20-1 and TRBJ2-3; 11 bases agree with TRBD2. The CDR3 spans 16 residues. Looked up from germline, CDR1 is DFQATT and CDR2 is SNEGSKA (reference sequence). The ends lost 6 bases at V and 5 bases at J; junction bases unmatched: 13. The CDR3 loop reads CSARRGHSGREDTQYF. The CDR3 DNA reads as TGCAGTGCCAGGCGGGGGCATAGCGGGAGGGAAGATACGCAGTATTTT.

At least ten counts were recorded for this clonotype. This chain connects TRBV20-1 to TRBJ2-2, with a weak D call TRBD1 (6 bases). Germline loops: CDR1 DFQATT, CDR2 SNEGSKA (reference sequence). The CDR3 consists of 13 residues. Trimming took 5 bases from V and 6 from J, leaving 13 bases between them. CDR3 sequence (DNA): TGCAGTGCTGGACAGCGAAGGTCCGGGGAGCTGTTTTTT. Protein: CSAGQRRSGELFF.

This clonotype was counted many times. The gene calls are TRBV5-5 and TRBJ1-1; D gene ambiguous. The CDR3 totals 11 residues. V dropped 7 bases and J dropped 0 bases, with 4 bases sitting between them. Germline-derived CDR1 and CDR2 are SGHKS and YYEKEE (reference sequence). Here the CDR3 DNA reads TGTGCCAGCCTGATGAACACTGAAGCTTTCTTT. Translated: CASLMNTEAFF.

In its sample, this clonotype was seen many times. V and J are TRBV20-1 and TRBJ2-2; D is possibly TRBD1 (5 bases). Germline assignment: CDR1 DFQATT and CDR2 SNEGSKA (reference sequence). Trimming stripped 3 bases from V and 8 bases from J, with 13 bases between. The CDR3 loop spans 13 amino acids. CDR3 nucleotides: TGCAGTGCTAGGCAGGGTGATTCTGGGGAGCTGTTTTTT. This translates into CSARQGDSGELFF.

This clonotype was counted many times. The chain links TRBV12-3 or TRBV12-4 to TRBJ2-5, with D hard to call. The V gene lost 3 bases and the J gene lost 1 base, with 6 bases spanning the gap. This CDR3 has 13 amino acids. CDR3 region: CASSFSIQETQYF. CDR3 nucleotides: TGTGCCAGCAGTTTTTCCATCCAAGAGACCCAGTACTTC.

This clonotype occurred a few times. At one end the junction does not follow the germline gene, possibly because of a read error. This chain uses TRBV20-1 with TRBJ2-1, with TRBD2 matching 12 bases. The length of the CDR3 is 18 residues. Germline CDR1 reads DFQATT; CDR2 reads SNEGSKA (reference sequence). The CDR3 nucleotides read TGCAGTGCTAGATTGCTAGCGGGAGGGCTTCGCTCCTACAATGAGCAGTTCTTT. The encoded protein is CSARLLAGGLRSYNEQFF.

This clonotype was counted a few times. V is TRBV20-1 and J is TRBJ1-5, with D possibly TRBD1 on 5 matching bases. Trimming removed 5 bases from V and 11 bases from J, with 16 bases in between. This CDR3 region has 12 residues. In germline, CDR1 is DFQATT, CDR2 SNEGSKA (reference sequence). The CDR3: CSARGDGGAQHF. The DNA for the CDR3 is TGCAGTGCTCGAGGGGACGGCGGGGCCCAGCATTTT.

This clonotype was detected ten times or more. The V gene is TRBV28, the J gene TRBJ2-5; TRBD2 agrees at 8 bases. With 5 bases clipped from V and 4 bases from J, the junction kept 9 bases outside the gene matches. Germline lookup yields CDR1 MDHEN and CDR2 SYDVKM. The CDR3 runs to 15 residues. Written as DNA, the CDR3 is TGTGCCAGCAGTATGAGCGGGAGCGGGTTAGAGACCCAGTACTTC. Translation gives CASSMSGSGLETQYF.

This clonotype was recorded at least ten times. The CDR3 spells CASSLVAGQLLSTDTQYF. DNA of the CDR3: TGTGCCAGCAGCTTAGTGGCCGGTCAACTTCTGAGCACAGATACGCAGTATTTT. The chain is built from TRBV7-2 and TRBJ2-3; no clear D gene. The germline CDR1 and CDR2 sequences are SGHTA and FQGNSA. The V end lost 1 base, the J end lost 0 bases, and 17 bases lay between the germline ends. This CDR3 is 18 amino acids long.

This clonotype was seen many times. The chain joins TRBV7-2 to TRBJ1-2, with D maybe TRBD1 (6 bases). Trimming removed 6 bases from V and 13 bases from J, with 15 bases in between. The CDR3 length is 11 residues. CDR1 and CDR2 (germline): SGHTA, FQGNSA. In DNA form, the CDR3 reads TGTGCCAGCAGTCCCATTGGGGGGGCCACCTTC. It yields the protein CASSPIGGATF.

This clonotype has ten or more counts. The chain employs TRBV5-1 and TRBJ2-2; D is uncertain. Germline values: CDR1 SGHRS, CDR2 YFSETQ. Between the trimmed V and J ends, which lost 3 bases and 5 bases, there was a span of 8 bases. The CDR3 is 13 residues long. The CDR3 sequence is CASSYLGTGELFF. Here the CDR3 DNA reads TGCGCCAGCAGCTACCTTGGGACCGGGGAGCTGTTTTTT.

This clonotype was detected ten times or more. This sequence joins TRBV6-5 and TRBJ2-3; the D is unclear. Germline loops: CDR1 MNHEY, CDR2 SVGAGI. The V end lost 5 bases, the J end lost 1 base, and 25 bases lay between the germline ends. CDR3 length: 19 residues. CDR3 region: CASSPRVPGRTRGTDTQYF. CDR3 bases: TGTGCCAGCAGTCCTAGGGTCCCCGGACGGACGAGAGGCACAGATACGCAGTATTTT.

This clonotype was found many times. V and J are TRBV20-1 and TRBJ1-4; TRBD1 is a possible D gene (5 bases). Trimming took off 3 bases at V and 8 bases at J, with 16 bases between the two ends. Germline CDR1 reads DFQATT; CDR2 reads SNEGSKA (reference sequence). The CDR3 runs 14 residues. The CDR3 DNA reads as TGCAGTGCTAGGTCATCCCACAGGCCCGAAAAACTGTTTTTT. As protein: CSARSSHRPEKLFF.

This clonotype was counted at least ten times. The chain has TRBV20-1 and TRBJ2-5; D remains ambiguous. V lost 1 base and J 5 bases, leaving 14 bases between the germline ends. The germline V gene has CDR1 DFQATT and CDR2 SNEGSKA (reference sequence). CDR3 length equals 14 residues. The CDR3 DNA reads TGCAGTGCTAGAGGACTTGCGCGGACGGAGACCCAGTACTTC. It codes for CSARGLARTETQYF.

This clonotype was counted ten times or more. The chain combines TRBV29-1 with TRBJ2-3, with D perhaps TRBD2 (7 bases). Germline V CDR1 and CDR2: SQVTM, ANQGSEA. The CDR3 contains 11 residues. Trimming cost V 7 bases and J 13 bases, with 18 bases left between them. CDR3 DNA: TGCAGCGCCGGGGGGCGGACTAGTGAGTATTTT. It is translated as CSAGGRTSEYF.

This clonotype was detected ten times or more. V usage is TRBV5-8 and J usage is TRBJ2-2; D remains ambiguous. Germline CDR1 SGHTS, CDR2 YDEGEE. This CDR3 is built from 14 residues. V was pared by 5 bases and J by 4 bases, with 12 bases between. The CDR3 loop reads CASRQPVGTGELFF. The CDR3 DNA is TGTGCCAGCAGACAGCCGGTGGGCACCGGGGAGCTGTTTTTT.